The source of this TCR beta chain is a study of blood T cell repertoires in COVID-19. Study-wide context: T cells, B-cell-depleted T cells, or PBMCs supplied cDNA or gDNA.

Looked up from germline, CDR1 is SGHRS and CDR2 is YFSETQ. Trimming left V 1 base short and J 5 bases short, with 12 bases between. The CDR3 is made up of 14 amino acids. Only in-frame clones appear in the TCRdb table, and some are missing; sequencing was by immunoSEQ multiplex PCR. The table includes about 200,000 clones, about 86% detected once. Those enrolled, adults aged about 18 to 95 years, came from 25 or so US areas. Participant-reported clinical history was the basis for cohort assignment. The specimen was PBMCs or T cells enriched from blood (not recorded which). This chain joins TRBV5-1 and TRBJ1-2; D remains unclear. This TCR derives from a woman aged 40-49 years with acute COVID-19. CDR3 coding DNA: TGCGCCAGCAGCTTGAGCCCCGAGGTGTATGGCTACACCTTC. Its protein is CASSLSPEVYGYTF.